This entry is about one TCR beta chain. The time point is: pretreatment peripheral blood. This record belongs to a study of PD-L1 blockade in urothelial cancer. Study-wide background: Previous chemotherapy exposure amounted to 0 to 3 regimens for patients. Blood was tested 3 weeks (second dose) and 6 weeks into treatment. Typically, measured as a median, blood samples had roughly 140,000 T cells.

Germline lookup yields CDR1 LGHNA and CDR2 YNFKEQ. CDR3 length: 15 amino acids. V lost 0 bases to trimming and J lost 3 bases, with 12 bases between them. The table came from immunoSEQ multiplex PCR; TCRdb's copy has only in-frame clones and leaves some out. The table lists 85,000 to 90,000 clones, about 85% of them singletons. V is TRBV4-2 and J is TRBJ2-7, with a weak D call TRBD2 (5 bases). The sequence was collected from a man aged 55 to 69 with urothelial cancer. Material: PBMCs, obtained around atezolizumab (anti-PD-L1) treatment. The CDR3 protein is CASSQELGVHYEQYF. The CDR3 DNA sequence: TGTGCCAGCAGCCAAGAGCTGGGAGTCCACTACGAGCAGTACTTC.